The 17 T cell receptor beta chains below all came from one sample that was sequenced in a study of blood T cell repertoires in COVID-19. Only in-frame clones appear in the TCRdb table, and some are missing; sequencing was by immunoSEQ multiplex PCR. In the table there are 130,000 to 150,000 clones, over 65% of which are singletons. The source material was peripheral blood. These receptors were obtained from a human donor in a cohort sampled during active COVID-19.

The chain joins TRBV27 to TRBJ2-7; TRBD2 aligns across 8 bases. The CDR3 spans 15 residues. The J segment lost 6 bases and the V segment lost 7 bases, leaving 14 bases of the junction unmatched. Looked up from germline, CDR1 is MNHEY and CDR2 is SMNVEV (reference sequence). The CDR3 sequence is CASTHHGGGPSEQYF. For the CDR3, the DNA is TGTGCCAGCACCCACCATGGCGGGGGGCCCTCCGAGCAGTACTTC.

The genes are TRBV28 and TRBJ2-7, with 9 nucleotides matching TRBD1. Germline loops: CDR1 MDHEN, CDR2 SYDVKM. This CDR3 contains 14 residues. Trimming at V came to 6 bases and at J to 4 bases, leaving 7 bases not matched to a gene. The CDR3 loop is CASSPGTGKYEQYF. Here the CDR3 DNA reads TGTGCCAGCAGCCCCGGGACAGGGAAATACGAGCAGTACTTC. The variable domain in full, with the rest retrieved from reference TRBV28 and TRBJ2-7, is DVKVTQSSRYLVKRTGEKVFLECVQDMDHENMFWYRQDPGLGLRLIYFSYDVKMKEKGDIPEGYSVSREKKERFSLILESASTNQTSMYLCASSPGTGKYEQYFGPGTRLTVT.

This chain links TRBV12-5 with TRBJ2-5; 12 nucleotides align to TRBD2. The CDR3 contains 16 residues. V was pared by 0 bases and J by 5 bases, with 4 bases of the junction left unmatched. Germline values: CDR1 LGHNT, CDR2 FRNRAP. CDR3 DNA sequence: TGTGCTAGTGGTTTGGTGCTAGCGGGAGGGAGGGAGACCCAGTACTTC. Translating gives CASGLVLAGGRETQYF.

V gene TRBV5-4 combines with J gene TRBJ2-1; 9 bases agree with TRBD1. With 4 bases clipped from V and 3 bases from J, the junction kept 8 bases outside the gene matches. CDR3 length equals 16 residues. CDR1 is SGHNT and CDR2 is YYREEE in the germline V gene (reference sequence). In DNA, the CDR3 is TGTGCCAGCAGCATGGGGGGACAGGGATACTACAATGAGCAGTTCTTC. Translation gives CASSMGGQGYYNEQFF.

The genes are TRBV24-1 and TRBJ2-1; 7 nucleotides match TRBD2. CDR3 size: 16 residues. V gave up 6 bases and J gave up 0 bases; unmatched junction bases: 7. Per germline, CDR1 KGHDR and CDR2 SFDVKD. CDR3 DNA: TGTGCCACCAGTCCGCAGGGCGGGAGCTCCTACAATGAGCAGTTCTTC. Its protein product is CATSPQGGSSYNEQFF.

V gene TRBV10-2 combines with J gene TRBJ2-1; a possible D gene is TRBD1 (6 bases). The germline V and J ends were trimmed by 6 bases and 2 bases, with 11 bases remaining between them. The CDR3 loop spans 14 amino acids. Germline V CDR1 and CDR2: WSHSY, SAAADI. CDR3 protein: CASSRGLTYNEQFF. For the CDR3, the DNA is TGCGCCAGCAGCAGGGGATTAACCTACAATGAGCAGTTCTTC.

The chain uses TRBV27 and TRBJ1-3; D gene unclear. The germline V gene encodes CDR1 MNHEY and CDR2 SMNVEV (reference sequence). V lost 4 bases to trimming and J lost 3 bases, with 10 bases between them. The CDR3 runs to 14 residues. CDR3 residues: CASSSGWGGNTIYF. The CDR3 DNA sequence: TGTGCCAGCAGTTCGGGGTGGGGTGGAAACACCATATATTTT.

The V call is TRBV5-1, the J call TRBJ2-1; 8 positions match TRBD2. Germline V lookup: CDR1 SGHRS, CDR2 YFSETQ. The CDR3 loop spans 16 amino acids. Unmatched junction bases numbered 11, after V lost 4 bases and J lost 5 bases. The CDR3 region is CASSPAVTSVNNEQFF. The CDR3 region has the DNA TGCGCCAGCAGCCCGGCTGTGACTAGCGTGAACAATGAGCAGTTCTTC. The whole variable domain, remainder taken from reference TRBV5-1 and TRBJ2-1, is KAGVTQTPRYLIKTRGQQVTLSCSPISGHRSVSWYQQTPGQGLQFLFEYFSETQRNKGNFPGRFSGRQFSNSRSEMNVSTLELGDSALYLCASSPAVTSVNNEQFFGPGTRLTVL.

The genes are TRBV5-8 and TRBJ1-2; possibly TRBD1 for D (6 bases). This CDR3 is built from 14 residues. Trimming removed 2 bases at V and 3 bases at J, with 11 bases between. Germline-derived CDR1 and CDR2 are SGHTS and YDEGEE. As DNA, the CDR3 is TGTGCCAGCAGCTTAAACACAGGGTACTATGGCTACACCTTC. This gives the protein CASSLNTGYYGYTF.

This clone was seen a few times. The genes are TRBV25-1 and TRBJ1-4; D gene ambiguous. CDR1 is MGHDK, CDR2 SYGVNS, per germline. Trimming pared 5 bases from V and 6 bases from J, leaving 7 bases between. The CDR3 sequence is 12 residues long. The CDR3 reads CASSTRHEKLFF. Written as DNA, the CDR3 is TGTGCCAGCAGTACTAGACATGAAAAACTGTTTTTT.

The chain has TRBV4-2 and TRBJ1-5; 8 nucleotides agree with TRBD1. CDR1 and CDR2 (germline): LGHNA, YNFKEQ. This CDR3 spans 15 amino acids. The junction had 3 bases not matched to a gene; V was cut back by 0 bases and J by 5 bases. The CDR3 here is CASSQEEQGDQPQHF. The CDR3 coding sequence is TGTGCCAGCAGCCAAGAGGAACAGGGGGATCAGCCCCAGCATTTT.

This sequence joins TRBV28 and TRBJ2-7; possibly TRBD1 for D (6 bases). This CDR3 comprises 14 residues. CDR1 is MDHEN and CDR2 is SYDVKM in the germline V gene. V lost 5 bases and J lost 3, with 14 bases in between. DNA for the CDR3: TGTGCCAGCAGTAGACAGGAATCTGTCTACGAGCAGTACTTC. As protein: CASSRQESVYEQYF.

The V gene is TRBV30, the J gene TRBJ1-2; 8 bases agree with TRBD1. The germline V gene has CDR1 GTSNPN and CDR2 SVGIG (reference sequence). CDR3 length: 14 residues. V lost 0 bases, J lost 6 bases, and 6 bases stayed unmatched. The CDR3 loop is CAWSVWDRWDGYTF. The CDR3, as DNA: TGTGCCTGGAGTGTTTGGGACAGGTGGGATGGCTACACCTTC.

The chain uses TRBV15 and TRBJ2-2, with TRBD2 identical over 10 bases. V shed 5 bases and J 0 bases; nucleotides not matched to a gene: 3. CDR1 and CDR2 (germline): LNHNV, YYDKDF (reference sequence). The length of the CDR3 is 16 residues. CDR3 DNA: TGTGCCACCAGCGGAAGCGGGGGGGCGAACACCGGGGAGCTGTTTTTT. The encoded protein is CATSGSGGANTGELFF.

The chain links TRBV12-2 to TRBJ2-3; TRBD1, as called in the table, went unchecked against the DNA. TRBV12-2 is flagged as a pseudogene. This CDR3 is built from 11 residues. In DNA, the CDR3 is TGTGCAAGTCGCTTCAGGGATACGCAGTATTTT. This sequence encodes CASRFRDTQYF.

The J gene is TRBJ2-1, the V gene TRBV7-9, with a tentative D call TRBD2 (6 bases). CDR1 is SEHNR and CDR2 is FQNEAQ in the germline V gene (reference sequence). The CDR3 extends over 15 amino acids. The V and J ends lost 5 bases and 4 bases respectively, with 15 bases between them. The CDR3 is CASSPLGAGYNEQFF. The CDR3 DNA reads TGTGCCAGCAGCCCTCTAGGGGCGGGATACAATGAGCAGTTCTTC.

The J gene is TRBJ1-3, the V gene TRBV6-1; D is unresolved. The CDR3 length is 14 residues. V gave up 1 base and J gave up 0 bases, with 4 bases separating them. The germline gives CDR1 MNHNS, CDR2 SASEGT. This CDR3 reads CASSEVSSGNTIYF. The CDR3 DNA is TGTGCCAGCAGTGAAGTGAGCTCTGGAAACACCATATATTTT.